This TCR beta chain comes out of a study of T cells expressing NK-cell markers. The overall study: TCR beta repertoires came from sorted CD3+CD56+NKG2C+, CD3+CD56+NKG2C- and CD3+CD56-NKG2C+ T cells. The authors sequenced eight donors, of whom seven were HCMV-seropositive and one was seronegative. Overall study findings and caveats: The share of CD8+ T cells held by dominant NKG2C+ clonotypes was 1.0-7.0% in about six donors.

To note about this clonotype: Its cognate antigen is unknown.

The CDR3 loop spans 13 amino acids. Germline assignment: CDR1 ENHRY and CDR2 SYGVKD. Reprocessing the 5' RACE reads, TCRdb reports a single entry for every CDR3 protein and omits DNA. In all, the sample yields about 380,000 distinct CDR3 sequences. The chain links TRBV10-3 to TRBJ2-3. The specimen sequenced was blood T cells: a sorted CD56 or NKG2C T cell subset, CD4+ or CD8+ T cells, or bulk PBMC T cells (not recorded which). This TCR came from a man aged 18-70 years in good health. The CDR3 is CAIRSWGTDTQYF.